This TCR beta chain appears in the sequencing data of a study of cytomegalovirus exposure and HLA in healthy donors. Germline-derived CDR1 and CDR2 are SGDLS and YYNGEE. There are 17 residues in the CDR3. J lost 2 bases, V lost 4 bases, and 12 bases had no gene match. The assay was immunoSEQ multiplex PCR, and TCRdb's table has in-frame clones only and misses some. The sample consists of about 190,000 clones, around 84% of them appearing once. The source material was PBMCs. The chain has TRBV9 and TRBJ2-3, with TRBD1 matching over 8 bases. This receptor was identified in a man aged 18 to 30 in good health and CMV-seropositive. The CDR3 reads CASSQGASETITDTQYF. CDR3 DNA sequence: TGTGCCAGCAGCCAGGGGGCTAGCGAGACTATCACAGATACGCAGTATTTT.